The present entry profiles one T cell receptor (beta chain) with its context. Antigen unknown. The sample's time point: baseline, week 1 (first vaccination visit). Treatment specified: pre-vaccination baseline after standard-of-care therapy. The sample belongs to a study of a mutant IDH1 vaccine in newly diagnosed glioma. Across the study: Mean patient age was around 40 years; approximately 62% were male and about 40% female. Patients were pretreated with radiotherapy, temozolomide, or both, mostly both. Study-wide results and limits: With respect to changes in top peripheral T cell clonotypes, pseudoprogression seemed unrelated. A vaccine-induced immune response developed in 90% to 95% of the patients.

The CDR3 spans 15 residues. Germline assignment: CDR1 MRHNA and CDR2 SNTAGT. Deletions cut 4 bases from V and 0 bases from J, with 10 bases between. Here immunoSEQ multiplex PCR was the method, and the copy in TCRdb shows in-frame clones only, minus some. The data show about 51,000 clones, around three quarters seen once. Material: PBMCs, obtained from a glioma patient treated with radiotherapy, temozolomide or both. This chain joins TRBV6-4 and TRBJ2-1; D is unclear. The origin of this receptor is a woman aged 40-49 years with glioma. The CDR3 DNA reads as TGTGCCAGCAGTGCCACAGTCAGCTCCTACAATGAGCAGTTCTTC. It is translated as CASSATVSSYNEQFF.